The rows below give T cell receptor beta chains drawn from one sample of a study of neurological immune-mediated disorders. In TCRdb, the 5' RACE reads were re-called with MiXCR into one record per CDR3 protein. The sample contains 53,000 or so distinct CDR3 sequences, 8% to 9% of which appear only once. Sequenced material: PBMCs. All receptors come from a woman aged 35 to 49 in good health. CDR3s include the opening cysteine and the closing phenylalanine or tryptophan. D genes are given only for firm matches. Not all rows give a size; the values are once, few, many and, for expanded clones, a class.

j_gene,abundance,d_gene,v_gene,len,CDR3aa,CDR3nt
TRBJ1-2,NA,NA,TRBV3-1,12,CASSHPPRGYTF,TGTGCCAGCAGCCACCCGCCTAGGGGCTACACCTTC
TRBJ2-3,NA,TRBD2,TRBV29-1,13,CSVVAGVTDTQYF,TGCAGCGTTGTGGCGGGGGTCACAGATACGCAGTATTTT
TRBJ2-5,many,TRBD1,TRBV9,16,CASSLSGTGRAETQYF,TGTGCCAGCAGCCTATCTGGGACAGGGAGGGCAGAGACCCAGTACTTC
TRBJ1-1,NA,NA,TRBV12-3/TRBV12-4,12,CASTLRGTEAFF,TGTGCCAGCACCTTACGGGGGACTGAAGCTTTCTTT
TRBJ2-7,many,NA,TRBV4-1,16,CASSRYPGGGAYEQYF,TGCGCCAGCAGCCGATACCCCGGGGGCGGAGCCTACGAGCAGTACTTC
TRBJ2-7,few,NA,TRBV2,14,CASSVGQARHEQYF,TGTGCCAGCAGTGTCGGCCAAGCAAGGCACGAGCAGTACTTC
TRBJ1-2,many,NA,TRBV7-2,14,CASSPTLSGTGYTF,TGTGCCAGCAGCCCTACCCTGAGTGGGACGGGCTACACCTTC
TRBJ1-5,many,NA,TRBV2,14,CASRIGAPNQPQHF,TGTGCCAGCAGAATCGGGGCCCCCAATCAGCCCCAGCATTTT
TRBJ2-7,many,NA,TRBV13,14,CASSFWGLQGEQYF,TGTGCCAGCAGCTTTTGGGGACTTCAGGGGGAGCAGTACTTC
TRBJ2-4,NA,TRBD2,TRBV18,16,CASSPPAGGPRNIQYF,TGTGCCAGCTCACCACCGGCGGGAGGGCCCAGAAACATTCAGTACTTC
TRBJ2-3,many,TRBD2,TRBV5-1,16,CASSFGLAGSTDTQYF,TGCGCCAGCAGCTTCGGACTAGCGGGGAGCACAGATACGCAGTATTTT
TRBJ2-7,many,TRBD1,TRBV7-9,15,CASSLAGQGPYEQYF,TGTGCCAGCAGCTTAGCGGGACAGGGACCCTACGAGCAGTACTTC
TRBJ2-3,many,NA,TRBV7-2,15,CASSLAAIVADTQYF,TGTGCCAGCAGCTTAGCGGCGATAGTTGCAGATACGCAGTATTTT
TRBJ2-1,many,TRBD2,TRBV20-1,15,CSARDIGTSSPGQFF,TGCAGTGCTAGAGATATCGGGACTAGCTCCCCGGGACAGTTCTTC
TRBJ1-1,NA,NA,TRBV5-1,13,CASSLDLGSEAFF,TGCGCCAGCAGCTTGGATCTAGGCAGTGAAGCTTTCTTT
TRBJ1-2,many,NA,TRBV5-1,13,CASSLGQYDGYTF,TGCGCCAGCAGCTTGGGACAGTATGACGGCTACACCTTC
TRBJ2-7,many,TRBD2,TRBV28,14,CASSSTSDAYEQYF,TGTGCCAGCAGTTCGACTAGCGACGCCTACGAGCAGTACTTC
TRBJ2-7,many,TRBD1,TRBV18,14,CASSSQGVSYEQYF,TGTGCCAGCTCATCACAGGGGGTGAGCTACGAGCAGTACTTC
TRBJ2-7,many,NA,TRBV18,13,CASSPGESYEQYF,TGTGCCAGCTCTCCGGGGGAGTCCTACGAGCAGTACTTC
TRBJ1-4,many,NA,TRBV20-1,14,CSASQGQEGEKLFF,TGCAGTGCTAGTCAAGGGCAGGAGGGTGAAAAACTGTTTTTT
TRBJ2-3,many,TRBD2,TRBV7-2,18,CASSLVLAGDSSTDTQYF,TGTGCCAGCAGCTTAGTCCTAGCGGGGGATTCTAGCACAGATACGCAGTATTTT
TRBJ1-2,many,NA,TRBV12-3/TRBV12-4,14,CASSFSAANYGYTF,TGTGCCAGCAGTTTTTCGGCAGCTAACTATGGCTACACCTTC
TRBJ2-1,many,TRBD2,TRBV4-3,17,CASSHTSGSPQGNEQFF,TGCGCCAGCAGCCATACTAGCGGGAGTCCCCAGGGCAATGAGCAGTTCTTC
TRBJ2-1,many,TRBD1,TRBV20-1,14,CSARGGTGGDEQFF,TGCAGTGCTAGAGGTGGGACAGGCGGTGATGAGCAGTTCTTC